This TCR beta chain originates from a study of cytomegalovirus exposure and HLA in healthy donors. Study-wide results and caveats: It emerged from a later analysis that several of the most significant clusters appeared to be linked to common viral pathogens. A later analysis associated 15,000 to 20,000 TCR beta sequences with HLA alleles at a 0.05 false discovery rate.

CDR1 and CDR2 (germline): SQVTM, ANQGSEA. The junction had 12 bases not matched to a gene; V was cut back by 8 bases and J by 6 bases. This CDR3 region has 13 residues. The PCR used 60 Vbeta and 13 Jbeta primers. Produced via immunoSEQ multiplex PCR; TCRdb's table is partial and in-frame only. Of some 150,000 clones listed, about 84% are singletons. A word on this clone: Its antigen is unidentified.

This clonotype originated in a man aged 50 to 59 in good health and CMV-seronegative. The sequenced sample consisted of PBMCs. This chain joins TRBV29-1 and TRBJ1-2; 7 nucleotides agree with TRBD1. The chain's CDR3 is CSTDRERKDGYTF. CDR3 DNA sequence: TGCAGCACTGACAGGGAACGGAAGGATGGCTACACCTTC.